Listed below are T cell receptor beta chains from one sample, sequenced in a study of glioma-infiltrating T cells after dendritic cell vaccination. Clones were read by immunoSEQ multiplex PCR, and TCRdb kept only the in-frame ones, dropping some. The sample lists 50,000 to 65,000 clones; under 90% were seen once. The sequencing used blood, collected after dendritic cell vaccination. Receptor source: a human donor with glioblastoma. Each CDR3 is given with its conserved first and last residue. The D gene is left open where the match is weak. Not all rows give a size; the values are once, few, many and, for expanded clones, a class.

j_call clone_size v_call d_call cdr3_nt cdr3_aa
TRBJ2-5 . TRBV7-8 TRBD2 TGTGCCAGCAGCTCGGAGCGGGGGGGCCGGGAGACCCAGTACTTC CASSSERGGRETQYF
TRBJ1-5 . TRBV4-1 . TGCGCCAGCAGCCAAGATAGATTCAGCAATCAGCCCCAGCATTTT CASSQDRFSNQPQHF
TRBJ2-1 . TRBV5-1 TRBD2 TGCGCCAGCGGCCCGACTAGCGGGGGGGTTTCCTACAATGAGCAGTTCTTC CASGPTSGGVSYNEQFF
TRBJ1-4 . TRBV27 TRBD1 TGTGCCAGCAGTCCTTGGACAGGGTCCTCAGAAAAACTGTTTTTT CASSPWTGSSEKLFF
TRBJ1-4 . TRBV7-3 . TGTGCCAGCAGCTTAGAGTTGAATGAAAAACTGTTTTTT CASSLELNEKLFF
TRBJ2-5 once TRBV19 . TGTGCCAGTAGTATGACTACCCCACCAGAGACCCAGTACTTC CASSMTTPPETQYF
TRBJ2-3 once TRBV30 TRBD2 TGTGCCTGGAGTCCTAGCGGGGGTTTCGATACGCAGTATTTT CAWSPSGGFDTQYF
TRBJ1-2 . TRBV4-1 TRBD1 TGCGCCAGCAGCCAAACGCCGACAGGGGTAGCCTATGGCTACACCTTC CASSQTPTGVAYGYTF
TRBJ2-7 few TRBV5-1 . TGCGCCAGCAGCTTGACAGGACAGACTTCCTACGAGCAGTACTTC CASSLTGQTSYEQYF
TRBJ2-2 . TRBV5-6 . TGTGCCAGCACGGGACATACGGCCACCGGGGAGCTGTTTTTT CASTGHTATGELFF
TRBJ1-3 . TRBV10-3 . TGTGCCATCAGTGAGCCTGGACACACATATTTT CAISEPGHTYF
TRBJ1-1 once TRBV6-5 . TGTGCCAGCAGTTACCCGAGTACTGAAGCTTTCTTT CASSYPSTEAFF
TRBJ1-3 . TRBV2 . TGTGCCAGGTCAGGGGCTGGAAACACCATATATTTT CARSGAGNTIYF
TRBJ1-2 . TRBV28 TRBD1 TGTGCCAGTGACACTATACGCAGGGGGTTGGACTATGGCTACACCTTC CASDTIRRGLDYGYTF
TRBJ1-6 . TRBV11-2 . TGTGCCAGCAGCCGAGGGCGGAATTCACCCCTCCACTTT CASSRGRNSPLHF